This T cell receptor (beta chain) originates from a study of blood T cells in healthy people across ages. In terms of origin and age, donors were healthy Caucasian individuals from Russia aged roughly 6 to 90. Researchers collected about 9.7 milliliters of peripheral blood from every single donor. Trimming removed 0 bases at V and 3 bases at J, with 17 bases between. CDR1 SGDLS and CDR2 YYNGEE come from the germline V gene. The CDR3 has 17 amino acids. Next came a second PCR, run for about 6 to 12 cycles, which used a sample-barcoded 5' primer along with a J-beta primer mix. The study obtained at least 3 million CDR3-containing paired-end reads from every sample. TCRdb recomputed calls from the 5' RACE reads with MiXCR, one row per CDR3 protein. Of roughly 700,000 distinct CDR3 sequences listed, around 25% were seen once; the top ten hold 9% to 9.5%. This clonotype was picked up one time. The sample also formed part of further work on T cells of mothers and their children. That source adds: An overlap that was slightly higher, though non-significant, was seen in related mother-child pairs versus unrelated pairs.

What was sequenced was blood. V usage is TRBV9 and J usage is TRBJ2-3; D possibly matches TRBD1 or TRBD2 (5 bases each). This receptor was taken from a boy between 10 and 17 years old in good health. CDR3 region: CASSVESGRAITDTQYF. CDR3 nucleotides: TGTGCCAGCAGCGTAGAGAGCGGCAGGGCCATTACAGATACGCAGTATTTT.